The 25 T cell receptor beta chains given below trace back to one sample, sequenced in a study of beta chain features in type 1 diabetes. Study-wide results and caveats: Within each of all four CD4+ subsets, Type 1 diabetes patients had TCRB CDR3s that were moderately but significantly shorter.

Their antigens are not known. The sequenced template was cDNA made from the entire isolated RNA. Data came from immunoSEQ multiplex PCR; TCRdb stores just in-frame clones and leaves some out. The sample shows 300,000 to 450,000 clones, about 12% of them seen only once. The sequencing input was naive CD4+ T cells from blood. The receptors stem from a woman aged 18 to 35 with type 1 diabetes.

The chain combines TRBV10-3 with TRBJ1-2, with a possible D match to TRBD1 (6 bases). From germline, CDR1 is ENHRY and CDR2 SYGVKD. This CDR3 spans 13 amino acids. V lost 6 bases, J lost 0 bases, and 8 bases lay in between. The CDR3 loop reads CAIRTGANYGYTF. The CDR3 DNA sequence: TGTGCCATCAGGACAGGAGCTAACTATGGCTACACCTTC.

V is TRBV6-5 and J is TRBJ1-5; tentatively, D is TRBD1 (5 bases). The CDR3 totals 15 residues. With 0 bases removed from V and 7 bases from J, the gap between germline ends came to 13 bases. Germline V lookup: CDR1 MNHEY, CDR2 SVGAGI. The CDR3 DNA reads as TGTGCCAGCAGTTACTCGAGCCAGGGTAACCAGCCCCAGCATTTT. Translation: CASSYSSQGNQPQHF.

This clone was detected only a few times. The chain joins TRBV23-1 to TRBJ2-1, with D perhaps matching TRBD2 (5 bases). TRBV23-1 is an open reading frame, and its role is uncertain. CDR3 length equals 18 residues. Trimming removed 6 bases at V and 9 bases at J, with 30 bases between. This chain's CDR3 is CASRERRLERYRSIEQFF. As DNA, the CDR3 is TGCGCCAGCAGGGAGCGGAGGCTAGAGCGCTATCGAAGCATTGAGCAGTTCTTC.

Regarding this clone: Additional DNA sequences in this sample encode the identical CDR3. The chain employs TRBV7-9 and TRBJ2-5; no firm D call. V gave up 5 bases and J gave up 5 bases, with 6 bases separating them. Germline V CDR1 and CDR2: SEHNR, FQNEAQ (reference sequence). The CDR3 has 11 amino acids. DNA of the CDR3: TGTGCCAGCAGCCCACAGGAGACCCAGTACTTC. Translated: CASSPQETQYF.

This clone has only a few counts. The DNA for the CDR3 is TGTGCCAGCAGCCCACACCCCCCCCGAGGTGGTCAAGAGACCCAGTACTTC. Its translation is CASSPHPPRGGQETQYF. The V and J genes are TRBV11-2 and TRBJ2-5; D is uncertain. V dropped 5 bases and J dropped 2 bases, with 21 bases sitting between them. The CDR3 covers 17 residues. Germline-derived CDR1 and CDR2 are SGHAT and FQNNGV.

In its sample, this clone was seen a few times. The V and J genes are TRBV10-3 and TRBJ2-1; the D is unclear. This CDR3 is 14 amino acids long. Germline V gene sequence: CDR1 ENHRY, CDR2 SYGVKD. Deletions cut 7 bases from V and 4 bases from J, with 14 bases between. The CDR3 nucleotides are TGTGCCATCACGGTTTCTGACAATTACAATGAGCAGTTCTTC. Protein sequence: CAITVSDNYNEQFF.

In its sample, this clone was seen a few times. The V gene is TRBV5-1, the J gene TRBJ2-7; 7 bases agree with TRBD2. The CDR3 is 19 residues long. Germline CDR1 reads SGHRS; CDR2 reads YFSETQ. Trimming removed 3 bases from V and 2 bases from J; junction bases left unmatched: 20. The CDR3 bases are TGCGCCAGCAGCTCCCCCCCGCTAGATAGCGGGTGGGCCACCTACGAGCAGTACTTC. It is translated as CASSSPPLDSGWATYEQYF.

The CDR3 region has the DNA TGTGCCTGCAAGAGATCGGACAGGGTCAATGAGCAGTTCTTC. This translates into CACKRSDRVNEQFF. The chain combines TRBV11-2 with TRBJ2-1, with 8 bases aligning to TRBD1. Germline V gives CDR1 SGHAT, CDR2 FQNNGV. With V trimmed by 11 bases and J by 6 bases, 12 bases remained unmatched. This CDR3 comprises 14 residues.

J is TRBJ1-3 and V is TRBV29-1, with D perhaps matching TRBD1 (5 bases). Germline V gene sequence: CDR1 SQVTM, CDR2 ANQGSEA. V lost 6 bases and J lost 0, with 12 bases in between. This CDR3 comprises 14 residues. CDR3 nucleotide sequence: TGCAGCGTCCGTCGACAGAACTCTGGAAACACCATATATTTT. Its protein is CSVRRQNSGNTIYF.

This clone was seen a handful of times. The chain recombines TRBV9 with TRBJ2-1, with D perhaps matching TRBD1 (5 bases). Trimming pared 4 bases from V and 4 bases from J, leaving 9 bases between. The CDR3 sequence is 13 residues long. Germline loops: CDR1 SGDLS, CDR2 YYNGEE. The DNA of the CDR3 is TGTGCCAGCAGCCCGGACAAGTACAATGAGCAGTTCTTC. Protein: CASSPDKYNEQFF.

The table lists this clone with a few counts. The V call is TRBV10-3, the J call TRBJ2-3; 10 positions agree with TRBD1. Trimming cost V 6 bases and J 3 bases; bases outside gene matches: 6. Per the germline V gene, CDR1 is ENHRY and CDR2 is SYGVKD. CDR3 length: 15 amino acids. CDR3 in amino acids: CAIRGPGQGTDTQYF. The CDR3 bases are TGTGCCATCAGGGGACCGGGACAGGGGACAGATACGCAGTATTTT.

J is TRBJ1-5 and V is TRBV30, with a tentative D call TRBD1 (5 bases). Trimming removed 0 bases from V and 4 bases from J, with 10 bases in between. Germline V gives CDR1 GTSNPN, CDR2 SVGIG (reference sequence). The CDR3 loop spans 14 amino acids. The CDR3 protein is CAWSVGQVNQPQHF. The CDR3 bases are TGTGCCTGGAGTGTGGGGCAGGTGAATCAGCCCCAGCATTTT.

The CDR3 DNA is TGTGCCAGCTCACGGGACTCCCGGGCCTACAATGAGCAGTTCTTC. Translating it yields CASSRDSRAYNEQFF. The V gene is TRBV18, the J gene TRBJ2-1; maybe TRBD2 (6 bases). CDR1 KGHSH and CDR2 LQKENI come from the germline V gene. The CDR3 is made up of 15 amino acids. V was trimmed by 4 bases and J by 2 bases, leaving 12 bases between them.

This clone was detected only a few times. DNA of the CDR3: TGTGCCACCAGCCTTAGCGGGGGAGGGACAGATACGCAGTATTTT. It is translated as CATSLSGGGTDTQYF. The rearrangement links TRBV15 to TRBJ2-3, with TRBD2 matching 9 bases. The CDR3 has 15 amino acids. Germline CDR1 is LNHNV and CDR2 is YYDKDF (reference sequence). Losses at the gene ends were 5 bases for V and 3 bases for J; bases not matched to a gene: 6.

This clone was counted a few times. This rearrangement joins TRBV14 to TRBJ2-7; D uncertain. V shed 4 bases and J shed 6 bases, with 13 bases lying between them. There are 13 residues in the CDR3. Germline assignment: CDR1 SGHDN and CDR2 FVKESK. CDR3 nucleotide sequence: TGTGCCAGCAGCCTCTGGTCCTCGGGCGAGCAGTACTTC. This sequence encodes CASSLWSSGEQYF.

This clone was seen only a few times. The chain combines TRBV25-1 with TRBJ2-1; weak D call: TRBD1 (5 bases). V was pared by 7 bases and J by 0 bases, with 10 bases between. This CDR3 is built from 14 residues. Germline values: CDR1 MGHDK, CDR2 SYGVNS. The CDR3 protein is CASNQGNSYNEQFF. The CDR3 coding sequence is TGTGCCAGCAATCAGGGAAACTCCTACAATGAGCAGTTCTTC.

This clone was observed a handful of times. This chain uses TRBV27 with TRBJ1-1; D is ambiguous. This CDR3 spans 13 amino acids. The germline gives CDR1 MNHEY, CDR2 SMNVEV (reference sequence). V lost 3 bases, J lost 1 base, and 6 bases lay in between. The CDR3 DNA follows: TGTGCCAGCAGTTTTTCGGGGAACACTGAAGCTTTCTTT. Residues: CASSFSGNTEAFF.

This clone was counted a few times. The rearrangement links TRBV7-2 to TRBJ1-2; TRBD1 might be the D (5 bases). The CDR3 sequence is 14 residues long. Trimming removed 0 bases from V and 4 bases from J, with 9 bases in between. From germline, CDR1 is SGHTA and CDR2 FQGNSA. In DNA form, the CDR3 reads TGTGCCAGCAGCTTAGCAGGGGTCGGCTATGGCTACACCTTC. It yields the protein CASSLAGVGYGYTF.

The sample holds a few counts of this clone. Different DNA sequences within this sample yield the same CDR3. The chain carries TRBV28 and TRBJ2-7; 7 bases line up with TRBD2. The CDR3 is made up of 14 amino acids. V gave up 3 bases and J gave up 0 bases; unmatched junction bases: 2. The germline gives CDR1 MDHEN, CDR2 SYDVKM. The DNA of the CDR3 is TGTGCCAGCAGTTTCGGCGGGAGCTCCTACGAGCAGTACTTC. Its protein product is CASSFGGSSYEQYF.

J is TRBJ2-2 and V is TRBV19; D perhaps matches TRBD2 (6 bases). The germline CDR1 and CDR2 sequences are LNHDA and SQIVND (reference sequence). This CDR3 is built from 15 residues. Trimming took off 6 bases at V and 0 bases at J, with 11 bases between the two ends. CDR3 DNA sequence: TGTGCCAGTAGAAGGGCGGGGACGAACACCGGGGAGCTGTTTTTT. Its translation is CASRRAGTNTGELFF.

J is TRBJ2-5 and V is TRBV4-3; D ambiguous. Germline lookup yields CDR1 LGHNA and CDR2 YSLEER. CDR3 length equals 14 residues. Trimming stripped 1 base from V and 5 bases from J, with 11 bases between. In DNA form, the CDR3 reads TGCGCCAGCAGCCAAGCTTATCCCCGGGAGACCCAGTACTTC. Translating it yields CASSQAYPRETQYF.

This clone showed up just a few times. The chain is built from TRBV14 and TRBJ1-2; D not resolved. Germline lookup yields CDR1 SGHDN and CDR2 FVKESK. CDR3 length: 16 residues. V lost 4 bases and J 4 bases, leaving 19 bases between the germline ends. The CDR3 here is CASSPHIWEGSYGYTF. DNA of the CDR3: TGTGCCAGCAGCCCACACATCTGGGAGGGCTCCTATGGCTACACCTTC.

This clone was recorded a few times. The chain is built from TRBV28 and TRBJ2-5; perhaps TRBD2 as D (6 bases). CDR1 and CDR2 from the germline V gene are MDHEN and SYDVKM. The CDR3 sequence is 13 residues long. Trimming took 4 bases from V and 7 from J, leaving 13 bases between them. CDR3 region: CASSWAAGGTQYF. CDR3 DNA sequence: TGTGCCAGCAGTTGGGCCGCCGGGGGGACCCAGTACTTC.

The genes are TRBV9 and TRBJ1-1; D not certain. This CDR3 is 13 amino acids long. Trimming took 1 base from V and 6 from J, leaving 10 bases between them. Germline loops: CDR1 SGDLS, CDR2 YYNGEE. As DNA, the CDR3 is TGTGCCAGCAGCGTATTCTCCGCGTCTGAAGCTTTCTTT. Translation: CASSVFSASEAFF.

The rearrangement links TRBV9 to TRBJ1-4; a possible D gene is TRBD1 (5 bases). Germline loops: CDR1 SGDLS, CDR2 YYNGEE. V gave up 4 bases and J gave up 5 bases, with 15 bases separating them. This CDR3 has 15 amino acids. The CDR3 loop is CASSITGQGNEKLFF. The CDR3 coding sequence is TGTGCCAGCAGCATAACAGGCCAAGGGAATGAAAAACTGTTTTTT.